This T cell receptor beta chain was identified in a study of T cell changes during pregnancy in multiple sclerosis. Per the germline V gene, CDR1 is SGHVS and CDR2 is FQNEAQ. This CDR3 is built from 16 residues. V was cut by 0 bases and J by 5 bases, with 14 bases left in between. The protocol was immunoSEQ multiplex PCR, while the TCRdb copy is restricted to in-frame clones and leaves out a portion. This table holds fewer than 50,000 clones, about 88% found once. The chain recombines TRBV7-8 with TRBJ2-1; D unresolved. Material: CD8+ T cells from peripheral blood mononuclear cells, obtained in the third trimester of pregnancy. The source is a female donor with multiple sclerosis, enrolled in a pregnancy study. CDR3 protein: CASSLAISYSNNEQFF. DNA of the CDR3: TGTGCCAGCAGCTTAGCGATCTCATACTCTAACAATGAGCAGTTCTTC.